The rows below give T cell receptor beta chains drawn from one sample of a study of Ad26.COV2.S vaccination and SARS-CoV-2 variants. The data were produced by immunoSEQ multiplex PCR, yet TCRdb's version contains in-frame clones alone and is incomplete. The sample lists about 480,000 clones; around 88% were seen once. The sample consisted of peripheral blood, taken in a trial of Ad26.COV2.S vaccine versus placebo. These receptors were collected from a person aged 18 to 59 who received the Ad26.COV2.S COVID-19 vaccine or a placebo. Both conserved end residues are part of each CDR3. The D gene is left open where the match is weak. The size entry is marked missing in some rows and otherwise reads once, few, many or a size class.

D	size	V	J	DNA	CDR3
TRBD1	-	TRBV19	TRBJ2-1	TGTGCCAGTAGGGGCCGGGACAGGGGCCTTGATGAGCAGTTCTTC	CASRGRDRGLDEQFF
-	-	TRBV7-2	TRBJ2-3	TGTGCCAGCAGCTTAGGTCCCGCCCCCACAGATACGCAGTATTTT	CASSLGPAPTDTQYF
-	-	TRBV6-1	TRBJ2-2	TGTGCCAGCAGTGAACACTACAGAACCGGGGAGCTGTTTTTT	CASSEHYRTGELFF
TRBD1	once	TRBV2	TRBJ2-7	TGTGCCAGCGGATCACAGGGGCCCGAGCAGTACTTC	CASGSQGPEQYF
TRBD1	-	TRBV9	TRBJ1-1	TGTGCCAGCAGTCGGGACAGGGTTAGGACTGAAGCTTTCTTT	CASSRDRVRTEAFF
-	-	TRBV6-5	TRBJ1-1	TGTGCCAGCAGCAGGGTATGGGACACTGAAGCTTTCTTT	CASSRVWDTEAFF
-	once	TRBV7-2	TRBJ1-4	TGTGCCAGCAGCTTAGTAGGCACTGTTGCAACTAATGAAAAACTGTTTTTT	CASSLVGTVATNEKLFF
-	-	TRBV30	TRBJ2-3	TGTGCCTGGAATAGCGGAGACACAGATACGCAGTATTTT	CAWNSGDTDTQYF
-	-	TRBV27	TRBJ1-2	TGTGCCAGCAGTTTTACTTTTACGGGAGGGGATGGCTACACCTTC	CASSFTFTGGDGYTF
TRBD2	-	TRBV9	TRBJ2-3	TGTGCCAGCAGCGTACGAAGCGGGAGAACACACACAGATACGCAGTATTTT	CASSVRSGRTHTDTQYF
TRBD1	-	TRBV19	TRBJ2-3	TGTGCCAGTAGTATCTACGGGCAGCACAGGGGCGATACGCAGTATTTT	CASSIYGQHRGDTQYF
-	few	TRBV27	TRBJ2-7	TGTGCCAGCAGTTTTGGAGACCACTCCTACGAGCAGTACTTC	CASSFGDHSYEQYF
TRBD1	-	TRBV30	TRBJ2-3	TGTGCCTCCGACAGGGAGAACACAGATACGCAGTATTTT	CASDRENTDTQYF
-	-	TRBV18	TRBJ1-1	TGTGCCAGCTCGGAGGGGCTTCCAATGAACACTGAAGCTTTCTTT	CASSEGLPMNTEAFF
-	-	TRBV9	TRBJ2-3	TGTGCCAGCAGCGTAGACAGCGGGAGCACAGATACGCAGTATTTT	CASSVDSGSTDTQYF
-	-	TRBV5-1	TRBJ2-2	TGCGCCAGCAGCAGGGATGGGAGGACCACCGGGGAGCTGTTTTTT	CASSRDGRTTGELFF
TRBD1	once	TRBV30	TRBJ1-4	TGTGCCTGGAAGGGTGACAGGGTGGGTGAAAAACTGTTTTTT	CAWKGDRVGEKLFF
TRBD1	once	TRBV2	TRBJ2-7	TGTGCCAGCAGTCTAAACCCCCCGGGACAGGCCCTCTACGAGCAGTACTTC	CASSLNPPGQALYEQYF
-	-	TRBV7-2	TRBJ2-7	TGTGCCAGCAGCTTAGGTGGGCGCCTGGTGGAGCAGTACTTC	CASSLGGRLVEQYF
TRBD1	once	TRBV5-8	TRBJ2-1	TGTGCCAGCAGCTTCGGACAGGGGTCTTTCCTCAATGAGCAGTTCTTC	CASSFGQGSFLNEQFF
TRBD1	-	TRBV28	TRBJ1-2	TGTGCCAGCAGCCCCCTGGGACAGGGGGTGCATGGCTACACCTTC	CASSPLGQGVHGYTF
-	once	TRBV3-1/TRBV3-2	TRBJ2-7	TGTGCCAGCAGCCAAGTTAGCGAGCAGTACTTC	CASSQVSEQYF
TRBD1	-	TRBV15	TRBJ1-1	TGTGCCACCCTGACCGGGCAGGGGGGAACTGAAGCTTTCTTT	CATLTGQGGTEAFF
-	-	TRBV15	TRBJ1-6	TGTGCCACCAGCAGAAACAGAGAATATAATTCACCCCTCCACTTT	CATSRNREYNSPLHF
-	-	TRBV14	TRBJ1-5	TGTGCCAGCAGCCAAGATCTTCGACAGCCCCAGCATTTT	CASSQDLRQPQHF
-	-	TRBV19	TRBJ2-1	TGTGCCAGTAGTATTACTGCGGGGCCGTACAATGAGCAGTTCTTC	CASSITAGPYNEQFF
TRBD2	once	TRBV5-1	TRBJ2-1	TGCGCCAGCAGCTTGGGGAGCGGGAGTGTGGGTGGTGAGCAGTTCTTC	CASSLGSGSVGGEQFF
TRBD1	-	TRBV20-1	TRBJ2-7	TGCAGTGCTAGTCGGACAGGGGACGAGCAGTACTTC	CSASRTGDEQYF
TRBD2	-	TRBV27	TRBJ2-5	TGTGCCAGCAGTTTTATGGGACTAGGGGGAGAGACCCAGTACTTC	CASSFMGLGGETQYF
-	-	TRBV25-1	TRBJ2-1	TGTGCCAGCAGTGATGGGCAGTCTTACAATGAGCAGTTCTTC	CASSDGQSYNEQFF
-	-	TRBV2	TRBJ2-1	TGTGCCAGCAGCGACCTCGCGGACTCCTACAATGAGCAGTTCTTC	CASSDLADSYNEQFF
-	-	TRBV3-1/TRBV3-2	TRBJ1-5	TGTGCCAGCAGCCAAGATGGGTCAGGGCCCCAGCATTTT	CASSQDGSGPQHF
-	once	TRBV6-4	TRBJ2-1	TGTGCCAGCAGTGGCAGGATCAATGAGCAGTTCTTC	CASSGRINEQFF
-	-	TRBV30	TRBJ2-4	TGTGCCTACGACCCGGGGACGGATAAGCGCGACATTCAGTACTTC	CAYDPGTDKRDIQYF
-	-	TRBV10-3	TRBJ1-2	TGTGCCATCAGTGAGTTGGCAGCAAACTATGGCTACACCTTC	CAISELAANYGYTF
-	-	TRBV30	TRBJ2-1	TGTGCCTGGAGGCGGCCGAGCTCCTACAATGAGCAGTTCTTC	CAWRRPSSYNEQFF
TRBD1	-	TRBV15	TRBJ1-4	TGTGCCACCAGCAGAGGGATGACAGGGATTGGTGAAAAACTGTTTTTT	CATSRGMTGIGEKLFF
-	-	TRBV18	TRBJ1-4	TGTGCCAGCTCCCCCTCCTCGGACATAGGAAAACTGTTTTTT	CASSPSSDIGKLFF
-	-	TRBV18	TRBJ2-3	TGTGCCAGCTCACCACAGGGGGATACGCAGTATTTT	CASSPQGDTQYF
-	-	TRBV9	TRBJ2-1	TGTGCCAGCAGCGCCTGGTCGAGGGGGAATGAGCAGTTCTTC	CASSAWSRGNEQFF
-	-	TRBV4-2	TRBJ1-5	TGTGCCAGCAGCCAAGATTGGTTGGGTTCGCAGCCCCAGCATTTT	CASSQDWLGSQPQHF
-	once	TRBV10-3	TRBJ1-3	TGTGCCATCAGCTCTTCCGGGCCCCCCTCTGGAAACACCATATATTTT	CAISSSGPPSGNTIYF